This entry features one T cell receptor (beta chain) sequence. Its antigen is not known. Both 60 Vbeta primers and 13 Jbeta primers went into the PCR. Generated by immunoSEQ multiplex PCR, the TCRdb table keeps only in-frame clones and is missing some. The data show about 110,000 clones, with over 70% seen just once and around 1.2% held by the top ten. This specimen comes from a study of cytomegalovirus exposure and HLA in healthy donors. Germline V CDR1 and CDR2: MNHEY, SVGAGI. The length of the CDR3 is 15 residues. V was pared by 5 bases and J by 4 bases, with 3 bases of the junction left unmatched. Study-level results: In a later analysis, HLA-associated TCR beta chains were more clonally expanded than equally common others.

The sequence came from a man aged 35 to 55 in good health and CMV-seronegative. Sample: PBMCs. The chain carries TRBV6-5 and TRBJ2-2, with TRBD1 matching 11 bases. The CDR3 nucleotides are TGTGCCAGCAGTCGGGACAGGGGGGGCACCGGGGAGCTGTTTTTT. Protein product: CASSRDRGGTGELFF.